The 32 T cell receptor beta chains below all came from one sample that was sequenced in a study of blood T cell repertoires in COVID-19. Some clones are missing from TCRdb's copy, which holds only in-frame ones; the method was immunoSEQ multiplex PCR. The data show some 190,000 clones, approximately 91% seen once. Material for sequencing was peripheral blood. The receptors here all came from a man aged 18 to 30 with active or convalescent COVID-19.

V and J are TRBV10-3 and TRBJ1-2; 9 nucleotides match TRBD1. Looked up from germline, CDR1 is ENHRY and CDR2 is SYGVKD. The CDR3 runs 16 residues. The ends lost 3 bases at V and 4 bases at J; junction bases unmatched: 9. CDR3 protein: CAISEGTGIVGYGYTF. The CDR3 DNA follows: TGTGCCATCAGTGAAGGGACAGGGATAGTCGGCTATGGCTACACCTTC.

In this sample, this clone turned up a few times. This rearrangement joins TRBV6-2 or TRBV6-3 to TRBJ1-6, with TRBD1 as a possible D gene (5 bases). Trimming took off 4 bases at V and 8 bases at J, with 21 bases between the two ends. CDR3 length: 17 amino acids. Germline V gene data show CDR1 as MNHEY and CDR2 as SVGEGT. CDR3 residues: CASSSPPLRGSDSPLHF. CDR3 sequence (DNA): TGTGCCAGCAGTTCACCCCCGCTAAGGGGCTCGGATTCACCCCTCCACTTT.

The V call is TRBV7-2, the J call TRBJ1-2; D may be TRBD1 (6 bases). Germline CDR1 SGHTA, CDR2 FQGNSA. V was cut by 5 bases and J by 8 bases, with 15 bases left in between. The CDR3 consists of 13 residues. CDR3 loop: CASSNSGVGGYTF. CDR3 coding DNA: TGTGCCAGCAGCAATTCAGGGGTGGGAGGCTACACCTTC.

The chain combines TRBV2 with TRBJ1-1; possible D gene TRBD1, 6 bases. V gave up 6 bases and J gave up 6 bases, with 14 bases separating them. Germline V gene lookup returns CDR1 SNHLY and CDR2 FYNNEI. The CDR3 sequence is 13 residues long. This CDR3 reads CASRVTGMPEAFF. CDR3 nucleotide sequence: TGTGCCAGCAGGGTGACAGGTATGCCTGAAGCTTTCTTT.

The chain joins TRBV11-3 to TRBJ2-2; no reliable D call. V was pared by 4 bases and J by 0 bases, with 6 bases between. The V gene's germline CDR1 is SGHNT and CDR2 YENEEA. CDR3 size: 14 residues. The CDR3 DNA follows: TGTGCCAGCAGCTATATTTCGAACACCGGGGAGCTGTTTTTT. Its protein product is CASSYISNTGELFF. The full variable domain, with the rest looked up from reference TRBV11-3 and TRBJ2-2, is EAGVVQSPRYKIIEKKQPVAFWCNPISGHNTLYWYLQNLGQGPELLIRYENEEAVDDSQLPKDRFSAERLKGVDSTLKIQPAELGDSAVYLCASSYISNTGELFFGEGSRLTVL.

The V call is TRBV30, the J call TRBJ1-1; TRBD1 matches 7 bases. This CDR3 is 19 amino acids long. V dropped 3 bases and J dropped 0; count of bases not matched to a gene: 19. Germline lookup yields CDR1 GTSNPN and CDR2 SVGIG (reference sequence). CDR3 sequence reads: CAWREGTVTFGLLNTEAFF. DNA of the CDR3: TGTGCCTGGAGAGAAGGGACAGTTACCTTCGGGCTTTTGAACACTGAAGCTTTCTTT.

The chain couples TRBV4-1 to TRBJ2-1; unclear D gene. Trimming stripped 3 bases from V and 4 bases from J, with 7 bases between. CDR3 length equals 13 residues. Germline CDR1 and CDR2: MGHRA and YSYEKL. The CDR3 is CASSQGLYNEQFF. Here the CDR3 DNA reads TGCGCCAGCAGCCAGGGCCTGTACAATGAGCAGTTCTTC.

This clone is a singleton in its sample. V gene TRBV7-3 combines with J gene TRBJ1-2; 9 bases line up with TRBD1. Germline loops: CDR1 SGHTA, CDR2 FQGTGA. Trimming removed 6 bases from V and 1 base from J; junction bases left unmatched: 9. The CDR3 totals 16 residues. CDR3 coding DNA: TGTGCCAGCAGACCCGGGACAGGGTCCGATAACTATGGCTACACCTTC. It specifies CASRPGTGSDNYGYTF.

The chain is built from TRBV5-6 and TRBJ2-1, with D perhaps TRBD1 (6 bases). The CDR3 extends over 16 amino acids. The V gene's germline CDR1 is SGHDT and CDR2 YYEEEE. Between the trimmed V and J ends, which lost 4 bases and 1 base, there was a span of 15 bases. CDR3 bases: TGTGCCAGCAGCGATCGCTGGGGGCTTTCCTACAATGAGCAGTTCTTC. Translated, it gives CASSDRWGLSYNEQFF. The whole variable domain, remainder taken from reference TRBV5-6 and TRBJ2-1, is DAGVTQSPTHLIKTRGQQVTLRCSPKSGHDTVSWYQQALGQGPQFIFQYYEEEERQRGNFPDRFSGHQFPNYSSELNVNALLLGDSALYLCASSDRWGLSYNEQFFGPGTRLTVL.

The chain combines TRBV6-4 with TRBJ2-3, with D possibly being TRBD2 (7 bases). The CDR3 has 14 residues. Trimming stripped 1 base from V and 4 bases from J, with 9 bases between. Germline V gene lookup returns CDR1 MRHNA and CDR2 SNTAGT. Here the CDR3 DNA reads TGTGCCAGCAGTGACTTAGGGGGGGCAGATACGCAGTATTTT. This translates into CASSDLGGADTQYF.

The table lists this clone with a few counts. The chain uses TRBV6-1 and TRBJ1-5; a possible D gene is TRBD1 (6 bases). CDR3 length: 14 residues. Trimming removed 2 bases from V and 7 bases from J, with 12 bases in between. The germline V gene has CDR1 MNHNS and CDR2 SASEGT. In nucleotides, the CDR3 is TGTGCCAGCAGTGAATGGGGGCGATTACAGCCCCAGCATTTT. It specifies CASSEWGRLQPQHF.

The chain carries TRBV6-5 and TRBJ1-3; D unresolved. The germline V gene has CDR1 MNHEY and CDR2 SVGAGI. The length of the CDR3 is 15 residues. V dropped 5 bases and J dropped 6 bases, with 17 bases sitting between them. As DNA, the CDR3 is TGTGCCAGCAGTCAAACTTATACGACTCTAAACACCATATATTTT. This encodes CASSQTYTTLNTIYF.

V and J are TRBV28 and TRBJ1-2, with D hard to call. The ends were cut back, 4 bases at V and 6 bases at J, with 9 bases in the middle. CDR3 length equals 12 residues. Germline V gene data show CDR1 as MDHEN and CDR2 as SYDVKM. CDR3 residues: CASSSLSDGYTF. The DNA for the CDR3 is TGTGCCAGCAGTTCATTATCGGATGGCTACACCTTC.

V usage is TRBV7-8 and J usage is TRBJ1-3; no firm D call. The germline V gene encodes CDR1 SGHVS and CDR2 FQNEAQ. CDR3 length: 15 amino acids. The ends were cut back, 1 base at V and 4 bases at J, with 11 bases in the middle. The CDR3 is CASSLDGRPGNTIYF. The CDR3 DNA reads TGTGCCAGCAGCTTAGACGGGAGGCCCGGAAACACCATATATTTT.

The rearrangement joins TRBV21-1 to TRBJ1-1. TRBV21-1 is reported as a pseudogene. CDR3 length: 16 residues. The CDR3 DNA follows: TGTGCCAGCCCCATCGGGGGGCCATCGGGTGACACTGAAGCTTTCTTT. Encoded protein: CASPIGGPSGDTEAFF.

This chain connects TRBV19 to TRBJ2-1; D is undetermined. This CDR3 has 16 amino acids. CDR1 is LNHDA, CDR2 SQIVND, per germline (reference sequence). The germline V and J ends were trimmed by 1 base and 5 bases, with 15 bases remaining between them. The CDR3 DNA reads as TGTGCCAGTAGTATAGGGTGGCTGCCCCCTGACAATGAGCAGTTCTTC. Its protein product is CASSIGWLPPDNEQFF.

The chain combines TRBV25-1 with TRBJ1-2; TRBD1 is a possible D gene (6 bases). The length of the CDR3 is 14 residues. Germline V gene sequence: CDR1 MGHDK, CDR2 SYGVNS. V lost 2 bases and J lost 8, with 15 bases in between. The CDR3 loop reads CASSEAGGARGYTF. The CDR3 region has the DNA TGTGCCAGCAGTGAAGCGGGGGGCGCTAGGGGCTACACCTTC.

This rearrangement joins TRBV30 to TRBJ1-1, with no clear D. Per germline, CDR1 GTSNPN and CDR2 SVGIG (reference sequence). There are 14 residues in the CDR3. V gave up 3 bases and J gave up 0 bases, with 11 bases separating them. DNA of the CDR3: TGTGCCTGGAGGTTCCAGACTATGAACACTGAAGCTTTCTTT. This encodes CAWRFQTMNTEAFF.

V and J are TRBV2 and TRBJ1-2; D gene ambiguous. Germline CDR1 SNHLY, CDR2 FYNNEI. The CDR3 has 12 residues. Trimming stripped 3 bases from V and 8 bases from J, with 10 bases between. The DNA for the CDR3 is TGTGCCAGCAGTGATTCGGGAAGCGGCTACACCTTC. Translation gives CASSDSGSGYTF.

The chain employs TRBV6-5 and TRBJ1-2; TRBD1 is a possible D gene (5 bases). Germline CDR1 reads MNHEY; CDR2 reads SVGAGI. The CDR3 totals 13 residues. V was shortened by 10 bases and J by 7 bases, with 19 bases between the two germline ends. The DNA for the CDR3 is TGTGCCACCGGCAGAGGTGGGGCCGGTGGCTACACCTTC. It translates to CATGRGGAGGYTF.

CDR3 sequence: CASSVDLSSYGYTF. The CDR3 DNA is TGTGCCAGCAGCGTAGATCTCAGTTCCTATGGCTACACCTTC. V usage is TRBV9 and J usage is TRBJ1-2; D gene uncertain. Trimming took 0 bases from V and 4 from J, leaving 10 bases between them. The CDR3 sequence is 14 residues long. The germline gives CDR1 SGDLS, CDR2 YYNGEE.

CDR3 region: CASRGQFSPLHF. In DNA form, the CDR3 reads TGTGCCAGCAGAGGACAGTTTTCACCCCTCCACTTT. The J gene is TRBJ1-6, the V gene TRBV2; D is possibly TRBD1 (6 bases). The CDR3 sequence is 12 residues long. The V end was cut by 6 bases, the J end by 9 bases, with 9 bases between. Germline lookup yields CDR1 SNHLY and CDR2 FYNNEI.

V is TRBV2 and J is TRBJ2-7; 13 nucleotides line up with TRBD2. Germline V gene sequence: CDR1 SNHLY, CDR2 FYNNEI. The CDR3 contains 15 residues. V dropped 6 bases and J dropped 0; count of bases not matched to a gene: 2. The CDR3 DNA is TGTGCCAGCAGGGGACTAGCGGGACTCTCCTACGAGCAGTACTTC. Its translation: CASRGLAGLSYEQYF.

The chain uses TRBV3-1 (or the pseudogene TRBV3-2) and TRBJ2-5; possibly TRBD2 for D (6 bases). The germline V and J ends were trimmed by 0 bases and 7 bases, with 15 bases remaining between them. Germline CDR1 is LGHDT and CDR2 is YNNKEL (reference sequence). This CDR3 has 15 residues. CDR3: CASSQDPAGGATQYF. In nucleotides, the CDR3 is TGTGCCAGCAGCCAAGATCCGGCAGGAGGGGCGACCCAGTACTTC.

In DNA, the CDR3 is TGTGCCAGTAGGGCGGACAGCCGAAATTCACCCCTCCACTTT. Encoded protein: CASRADSRNSPLHF. The V gene is TRBV19, the J gene TRBJ1-6, with D maybe TRBD1 (6 bases). In germline, CDR1 is LNHDA, CDR2 SQIVND (reference sequence). This CDR3 region has 14 residues. V was trimmed by 6 bases and J by 7 bases, leaving 13 bases between them.

This chain joins TRBV6-5 and TRBJ2-7; TRBD1 matches 7 bases. Germline V gives CDR1 MNHEY, CDR2 SVGAGI. V shed 6 bases and J 1 base; nucleotides not matched to a gene: 6. The CDR3 has 14 amino acids. The CDR3 DNA reads TGTGCCAGCAGAGACGGGACAGCTTCCTACGAGCAGTACTTC. It specifies CASRDGTASYEQYF.

The chain employs TRBV11-2 and TRBJ2-5, with 10 nucleotides matching TRBD2. Trimming cost V 5 bases and J 1 base; bases outside gene matches: 4. Germline V lookup: CDR1 SGHAT, CDR2 FQNNGV. The CDR3 runs 15 residues. CDR3 loop: CASSVLAGGQETQYF. The DNA for the CDR3 is TGTGCCAGCAGCGTCTTAGCGGGGGGCCAAGAGACCCAGTACTTC.

This rearrangement joins TRBV5-4 to TRBJ2-1, with 8 bases identical to TRBD1. Germline V gives CDR1 SGHNT, CDR2 YYREEE (reference sequence). The length of the CDR3 is 15 residues. V was clipped by 3 bases and J by 9 bases; unmatched bases: 11. CDR3 sequence: CASSSTVTGAGEQFF. In DNA form, the CDR3 reads TGTGCCAGCAGCTCAACTGTGACAGGGGCGGGTGAGCAGTTCTTC.

The chain recombines TRBV6-1 with TRBJ1-4; 10 bases agree with TRBD1. This CDR3 has 17 amino acids. Unmatched junction bases numbered 8, after V lost 2 bases and J lost 5 bases. Germline V CDR1 and CDR2: MNHNS, SASEGT. CDR3 bases: TGTGCCAGCAGTGAATTTAAGGGGGGACAGGGGAATGAAAAACTGTTTTTT. This translates into CASSEFKGGQGNEKLFF.

Turning to this clone: This specimen includes other DNA sequences encoding the same CDR3. J is TRBJ1-1 and V is TRBV4-1, with unresolved D. Germline V lookup: CDR1 MGHRA, CDR2 YSYEKL. Trimming took off 1 base at V and 0 bases at J, with 9 bases between the two ends. This CDR3 is built from 15 residues. The CDR3 loop reads CASSQVVTVNTEAFF. The CDR3 region has the DNA TGCGCCAGCAGCCAAGTAGTTACGGTGAACACTGAAGCTTTCTTT.

The CDR3 sequence: CASSIGGTANYGYTF. The CDR3 DNA reads TGTGCCAGTAGTATTGGGGGGACAGCTAACTATGGCTACACCTTC. The rearrangement joins TRBV19 to TRBJ1-2, with 7 positions matching TRBD1. This CDR3 has 15 amino acids. Germline V gene sequence: CDR1 LNHDA, CDR2 SQIVND (reference sequence). Trimming removed 3 bases from V and 0 bases from J; junction bases left unmatched: 4.

The V gene is TRBV2, the J gene TRBJ1-2, with D uncertain. Deletions cut 3 bases from V and 8 bases from J, with 10 bases between. CDR1 is SNHLY and CDR2 is FYNNEI in the germline V gene. CDR3 size: 12 residues. This chain's CDR3 is CASSDRLRGYTF. The CDR3 DNA reads as TGTGCCAGCAGTGATCGACTGCGGGGCTACACCTTC. Using reference TRBV2 and TRBJ1-2 for the parts outside the CDR3, the full variable domain is EPEVTQTPSHQVTQMGQEVILRCVPISNHLYFYWYRQILGQKVEFLVSFYNNEISEKSEIFDDQFSVERPDGSNFTLKIRSTKLEDSAMYFCASSDRLRGYTFGSGTRLTVV.